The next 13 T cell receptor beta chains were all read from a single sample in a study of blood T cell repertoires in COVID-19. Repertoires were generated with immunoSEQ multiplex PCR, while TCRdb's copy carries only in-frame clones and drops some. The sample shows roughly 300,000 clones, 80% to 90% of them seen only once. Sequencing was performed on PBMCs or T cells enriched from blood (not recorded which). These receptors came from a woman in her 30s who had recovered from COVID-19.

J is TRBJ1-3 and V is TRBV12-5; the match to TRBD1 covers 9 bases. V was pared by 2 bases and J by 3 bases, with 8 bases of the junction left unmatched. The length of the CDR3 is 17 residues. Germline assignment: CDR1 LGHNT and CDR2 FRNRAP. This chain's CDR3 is CASGLPTGTGNGNTIYF. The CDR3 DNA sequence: TGTGCTAGTGGTTTGCCTACGGGGACAGGGAATGGAAACACCATATATTTT.

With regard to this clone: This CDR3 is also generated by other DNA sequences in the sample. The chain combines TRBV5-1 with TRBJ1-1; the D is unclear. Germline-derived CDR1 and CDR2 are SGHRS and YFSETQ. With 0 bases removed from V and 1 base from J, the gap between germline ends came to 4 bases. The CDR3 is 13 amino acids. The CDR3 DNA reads TGCGCCAGCAGCTTGGGAGAGAACACTGAAGCTTTCTTT. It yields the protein CASSLGENTEAFF.

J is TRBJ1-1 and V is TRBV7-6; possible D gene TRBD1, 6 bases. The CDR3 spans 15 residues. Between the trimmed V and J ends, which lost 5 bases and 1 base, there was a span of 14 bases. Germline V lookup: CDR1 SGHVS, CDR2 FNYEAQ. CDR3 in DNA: TGTGCCAGCAGCACCGGACAGCGGCGGAACACTGAAGCTTTCTTT. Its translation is CASSTGQRRNTEAFF.

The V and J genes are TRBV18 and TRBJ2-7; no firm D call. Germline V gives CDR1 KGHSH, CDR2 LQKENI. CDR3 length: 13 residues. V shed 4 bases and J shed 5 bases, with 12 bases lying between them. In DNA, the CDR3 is TGTGCCAGCTCACGCACGAATGGAGACGAGCAGTACTTC. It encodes CASSRTNGDEQYF.

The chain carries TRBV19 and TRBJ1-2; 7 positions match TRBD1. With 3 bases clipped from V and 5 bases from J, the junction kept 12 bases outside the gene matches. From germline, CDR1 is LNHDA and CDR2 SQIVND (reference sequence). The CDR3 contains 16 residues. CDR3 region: CASSMWDRIPAYGYTF. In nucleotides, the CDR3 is TGTGCCAGTAGTATGTGGGACAGAATTCCCGCTTATGGCTACACCTTC.

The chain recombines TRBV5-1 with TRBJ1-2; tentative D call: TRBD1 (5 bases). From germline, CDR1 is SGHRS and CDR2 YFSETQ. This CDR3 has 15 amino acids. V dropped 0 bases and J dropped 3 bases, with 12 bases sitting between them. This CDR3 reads CASSLVIQGDYGYTF. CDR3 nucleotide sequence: TGCGCCAGCAGCTTGGTCATCCAGGGTGACTATGGCTACACCTTC.

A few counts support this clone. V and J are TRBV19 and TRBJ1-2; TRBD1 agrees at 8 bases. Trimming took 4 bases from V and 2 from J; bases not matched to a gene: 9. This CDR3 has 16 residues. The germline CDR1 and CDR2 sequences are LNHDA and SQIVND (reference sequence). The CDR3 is CASSKQQGELNYGYTF. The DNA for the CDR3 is TGTGCCAGTAGTAAACAACAGGGGGAGTTAAACTATGGCTACACCTTC.

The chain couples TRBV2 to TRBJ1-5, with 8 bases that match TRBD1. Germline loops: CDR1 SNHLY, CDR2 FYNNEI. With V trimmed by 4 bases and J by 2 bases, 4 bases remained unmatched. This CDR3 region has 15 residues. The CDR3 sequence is CASSATGGGNQPQHF. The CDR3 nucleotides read TGTGCCAGCAGTGCCACAGGGGGAGGCAATCAGCCCCAGCATTTT.

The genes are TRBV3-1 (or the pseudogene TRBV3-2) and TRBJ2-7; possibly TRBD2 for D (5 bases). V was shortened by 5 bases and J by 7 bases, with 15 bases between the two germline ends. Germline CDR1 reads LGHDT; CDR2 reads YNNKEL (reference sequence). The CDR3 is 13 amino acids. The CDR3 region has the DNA TGTGCCAGCAGCGATTCGCGGGTGGGGGAGCAGTACTTC. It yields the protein CASSDSRVGEQYF.

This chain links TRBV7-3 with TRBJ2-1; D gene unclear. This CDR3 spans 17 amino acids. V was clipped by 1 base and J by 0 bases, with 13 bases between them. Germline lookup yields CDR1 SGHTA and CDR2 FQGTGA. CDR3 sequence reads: CASSLKTETRSYNEQFF. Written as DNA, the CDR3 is TGTGCCAGCAGCTTAAAGACGGAGACCCGCTCCTACAATGAGCAGTTCTTC.

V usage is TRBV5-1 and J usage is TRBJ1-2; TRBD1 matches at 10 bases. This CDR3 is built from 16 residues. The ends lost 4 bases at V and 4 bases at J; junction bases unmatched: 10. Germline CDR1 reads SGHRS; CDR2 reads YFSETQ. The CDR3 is CASSLGTGVSAYGYTF. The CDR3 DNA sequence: TGCGCCAGCAGCCTCGGGACAGGGGTTTCGGCCTATGGCTACACCTTC.

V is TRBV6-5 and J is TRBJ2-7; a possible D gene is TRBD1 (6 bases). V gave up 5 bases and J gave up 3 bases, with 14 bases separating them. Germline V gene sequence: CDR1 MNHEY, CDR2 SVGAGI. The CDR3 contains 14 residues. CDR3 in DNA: TGTGCCAGCAGTATTGGGGTCAGGGGCTACGAGCAGTACTTC. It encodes CASSIGVRGYEQYF.

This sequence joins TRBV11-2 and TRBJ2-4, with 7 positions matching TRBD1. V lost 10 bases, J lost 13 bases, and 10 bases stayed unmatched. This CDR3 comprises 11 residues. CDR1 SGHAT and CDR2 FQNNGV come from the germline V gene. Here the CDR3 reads CATPDWDSQYF. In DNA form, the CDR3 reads TGTGCCACCCCTGACTGGGACAGCCAGTACTTC.